These 4 T cell receptor beta chains originate from one sample sequenced in a study of shared clonotypes between healthy human individuals. The repertoire was sequenced with immunoSEQ multiplex PCR; TCRdb's copy has only in-frame clones and lacks some. The top ten clones hold 0.39% of a sample with 2 million to 2.5 million clones, over 90% of them seen once. Input material: naive CD4+ T cells from PBMCs. The sample's subset: CD45RA+ positively selected. The receptors come from a young man in good health. Some clones in this sample may be carry-over from other donors' samples.

Of note for this clone: A junction end diverges from the germline sequence, so it may reflect a read error. The chain uses TRBV4-1 and TRBJ2-7; 8 bases fit TRBD2. Germline CDR1 MGHRA, CDR2 YSYEKL. This CDR3 comprises 15 residues. Here the CDR3 DNA reads TGCGCCAGCAGTCAAGAGCGGGGGACAACCTACGAGCAGTACTTC. Translation: CASSQERGTTYEQYF.

This chain joins TRBV2 and TRBJ1-3; D call uncertain. The V end was cut by 4 bases, the J end by 0 bases, with 10 bases between. CDR1 and CDR2 (germline): SNHLY, FYNNEI. CDR3 length equals 15 residues. Written as DNA, the CDR3 is TGTGCCAGCAGTGTCGAACTGAACTCTGGAAACACCATATATTTT. Translated: CASSVELNSGNTIYF.

To note about this clone: Other DNA sequences within the sample encode an identical CDR3. The chain recombines TRBV29-1 with TRBJ2-2, with 7 bases matching TRBD1. V lost 6 bases to trimming and J lost 0 bases; unmatched junction nucleotides: 4. Germline CDR1 reads SQVTM; CDR2 reads ANQGSEA. The CDR3 has 14 amino acids. DNA of the CDR3: TGCAGCGTACGGACAGGTACGAACACCGGGGAGCTGTTTTTT. It encodes CSVRTGTNTGELFF.

This rearrangement joins TRBV27 to TRBJ2-3; D is uncertain. Germline assignment: CDR1 MNHEY and CDR2 SMNVEV (reference sequence). Trimming cost V 2 bases and J 2 bases, with 8 bases left between them. This CDR3 contains 14 residues. The CDR3 nucleotides are TGTGCCAGCAGTTTACTGTCTACCACAGATACGCAGTATTTT. It codes for CASSLLSTTDTQYF.